Following are 32 T cell receptor beta chains from one sample sequenced in a study of monozygotic twins with inflammatory bowel disease. TCRdb reworked the 5' RACE reads into one entry per CDR3 protein, no DNA. The sample table sets out approximately 120,000 distinct CDR3 sequences. The material sequenced was blood. The source of these receptors is a human donor with ulcerative colitis or Crohn's disease, or a healthy co-twin of an affected twin (not recorded which).

CDR3 protein: CASSPPGHLYGYTF. The chain links TRBV9 to TRBJ1-2; TCRdb proposes TRBD1, but this gene call is untestable without DNA. This CDR3 has 14 residues. The germline CDR1 and CDR2 sequences are SGDLS and YYNGEE.

The gene calls are TRBV20-1 and TRBJ2-3; the D call of TRBD2 rests on TCRdb alone, since no DNA is present to check it. The CDR3 covers 15 residues. Per germline, CDR1 DFQATT and CDR2 SNEGSKA (reference sequence). This CDR3 is CSARDWTSAADTQYF.

V gene TRBV7-9 combines with J gene TRBJ2-5. The CDR3 is made up of 13 amino acids. Per germline, CDR1 SEHNR and CDR2 FQNEAQ (reference sequence). The CDR3 sequence: CASSSPNQETQYF.

The chain links TRBV23-1 to TRBJ2-1; TCRdb outputs TRBD1, but without DNA this stays unchecked. TRBV23-1 is an ORF, with its function uncertain. The CDR3 length is 14 residues. CDR3 protein: CASPRGRGWDEQFF.

The V call is TRBV6-5, the J call TRBJ2-5; no DNA is available, so the TRBD1 call from TCRdb remains unchecked. The V gene's germline CDR1 is MNHEY and CDR2 SVGAGI. The CDR3 extends over 14 amino acids. The CDR3: CASSSLDRVETQYF.

V gene TRBV3-1 combines with J gene TRBJ2-3; lacking DNA, the TRBD2 call made by TCRdb goes unchecked. Germline V gives CDR1 LGHDT, CDR2 YNNKEL (reference sequence). This CDR3 contains 16 residues. The CDR3 spells CASSQDLEEGSYTQYF.

This chain connects TRBV2 to TRBJ1-4; lacking DNA, the TRBD1 call made by TCRdb goes unchecked. CDR1 and CDR2 from the germline V gene are SNHLY and FYNNEI. The CDR3 totals 17 residues. The CDR3 is CASSELSGGLKDENLFF.

The chain couples TRBV7-8 to TRBJ2-3. Germline lookup yields CDR1 SGHVS and CDR2 FQNEAQ. This CDR3 spans 14 amino acids. CDR3 loop: CASSLALRVDTQYF.

V usage is TRBV20-1 and J usage is TRBJ2-2; no DNA is available, so the TRBD2 call from TCRdb remains unchecked. CDR1 and CDR2 from the germline V gene are DFQATT and SNEGSKA (reference sequence). This CDR3 region has 17 residues. CDR3 region: CSARDSRGGRNTGELFF.

This chain uses TRBV10-3 with TRBJ2-3. Per germline, CDR1 ENHRY and CDR2 SYGVKD. CDR3 length: 11 amino acids. This CDR3 is CAISGPDTQYF.

The rearrangement uses TRBV6-1 and TRBJ1-4; TCRdb selects TRBD1, and the lack of DNA leaves this call unchecked. Germline V lookup: CDR1 MNHNS, CDR2 SASEGT. The CDR3 covers 15 residues. This CDR3 is CASSTRTGTNEKLFF.

The V call is TRBV4-2, the J call TRBJ1-3; without DNA, the TCRdb call of TRBD1 cannot be checked. CDR3 length: 15 residues. From germline, CDR1 is LGHNA and CDR2 YNFKEQ. The CDR3 protein is CASSQGSGAGNTIYF.

The chain carries TRBV9 and TRBJ2-1; TCRdb gives TRBD2 as the D gene, but with no DNA this cannot be confirmed. CDR3 length: 16 amino acids. Germline V gene sequence: CDR1 SGDLS, CDR2 YYNGEE. CDR3 residues: CASSPNSGRNNNEQFF. The variable domain in full, with the rest retrieved from reference TRBV9 and TRBJ2-1, is DSGVTQTPKHLITATGQRVTLRCSPRSGDLSVYWYQQSLDQGLQFLIQYYNGEERAKGNILERFSAQQFPDLHSELNLSSLELGDSALYFCASSPNSGRNNNEQFFGPGTRLTVL.

The V call is TRBV11-2, the J call TRBJ2-1; the D call of TRBD2 rests on TCRdb alone, since no DNA is present to check it. The length of the CDR3 is 16 residues. In germline, CDR1 is SGHAT, CDR2 FQNNGV. CDR3 amino acids: CASSLQGLAGYNEQFF.

This chain uses TRBV3-1 with TRBJ1-1; TCRdb outputs TRBD1, but without DNA this stays unchecked. Germline assignment: CDR1 LGHDT and CDR2 YNNKEL (reference sequence). CDR3 size: 14 residues. This CDR3 is CASTFGTYNTEAFF.

The V call is TRBV20-1, the J call TRBJ1-3. The CDR3 covers 17 residues. The V gene's germline CDR1 is DFQATT and CDR2 SNEGSKA (reference sequence). The CDR3 protein is CSASHVEWEISGNTIYF.

V and J are TRBV2 and TRBJ2-1; TCRdb proposes TRBD1, but this gene call is untestable without DNA. This CDR3 is 11 amino acids long. The V gene's germline CDR1 is SNHLY and CDR2 FYNNEI. The CDR3 protein is CASLWATREFF.

The chain employs TRBV6-1 and TRBJ1-2; with no DNA, the TCRdb D assignment of TRBD1 cannot be verified. Per germline, CDR1 MNHNS and CDR2 SASEGT. The CDR3 totals 15 residues. The CDR3 protein is CASSPELDRASGYTF.

The chain has TRBV6-9 and TRBJ2-7; there is no DNA to check the TCRdb D call of TRBD1. CDR3 length equals 15 residues. Germline V lookup: CDR1 MNHGY, CDR2 SVAAGI. CDR3 amino acids: CASTTPGTGGCEQYF.

The chain combines TRBV25-1 with TRBJ2-7. The germline V gene has CDR1 MGHDK and CDR2 SYGVNS. The CDR3 covers 15 residues. This CDR3 is CASSESNFPTTEQYF.

The rearrangement uses TRBV20-1 and TRBJ2-1. Germline V gene data show CDR1 as DFQATT and CDR2 as SNEGSKA (reference sequence). The length of the CDR3 is 11 residues. This CDR3 reads CSAASLNEQFF.

This chain joins TRBV28 and TRBJ2-4; TCRdb proposes TRBD2, but this gene call is untestable without DNA. The CDR3 is 17 residues long. Germline V gene data show CDR1 as MDHEN and CDR2 as SYDVKM. CDR3 protein: CASTTKGTSGGVGMQYF.

The rearrangement joins TRBV6-5 to TRBJ2-2. CDR3 length equals 12 residues. Germline loops: CDR1 MNHEY, CDR2 SVGAGI. The CDR3 protein is CASSRSPGELFF.

The chain has TRBV23-1 and TRBJ2-7; lacking DNA, the TRBD2 call made by TCRdb goes unchecked. TRBV23-1 is assigned to the ORF class and has an uncertain function. This CDR3 has 21 residues. This CDR3 reads CASSHPRVGAGGPKGSYEQYF.

The J gene is TRBJ2-7, the V gene TRBV20-1; the D gene TCRdb calls, TRBD1, cannot be checked with no DNA. The CDR3 has 13 amino acids. Germline CDR1 DFQATT, CDR2 SNEGSKA (reference sequence). CDR3 sequence: CSAGQGVLYEQYF.

This chain links TRBV24-1 with TRBJ1-2; TCRdb returns TRBD1, unconfirmable since there is no DNA. Germline CDR1 and CDR2: KGHDR and SFDVKD. The CDR3 sequence is 13 residues long. The CDR3 loop is CATSEGGSGGYTF.

The chain combines TRBV28 with TRBJ1-1; TCRdb gives TRBD1 as the D gene, but with no DNA this cannot be confirmed. The CDR3 loop spans 16 amino acids. Germline-derived CDR1 and CDR2 are MDHEN and SYDVKM. The CDR3 here is CASSFNGQGTNTEAFF.

V is TRBV4-2 and J is TRBJ2-1; the TCRdb call, TRBD2, lacks DNA for checking. There are 17 residues in the CDR3. Germline V gene sequence: CDR1 LGHNA, CDR2 YNFKEQ. This CDR3 reads CASSQGVRTSGFNEQFF.

V is TRBV19 and J is TRBJ1-1; the TCRdb D gene call, TRBD1, has no DNA to confirm it. The CDR3 consists of 13 residues. Germline V lookup: CDR1 LNHDA, CDR2 SQIVND (reference sequence). This chain's CDR3 is CASRWGSNTEAFF.

The rearrangement joins TRBV9 to TRBJ1-4; the D call of TRBD1 rests on TCRdb alone, since no DNA is present to check it. From germline, CDR1 is SGDLS and CDR2 YYNGEE. The CDR3 has 15 residues. The CDR3 loop is CASSRRGGGDEKLFF.

The gene calls are TRBV5-1 and TRBJ2-7. The CDR3 totals 13 residues. Germline V gives CDR1 SGHRS, CDR2 YFSETQ. The CDR3 protein is CASSYTYSYEQYF.

The chain has TRBV20-1 and TRBJ1-6. This CDR3 has 16 amino acids. The germline gives CDR1 DFQATT, CDR2 SNEGSKA (reference sequence). The CDR3 spells CSVGTVVHSYNSPLHF.